These 28 T cell receptor beta chains share one sample of origin, sequenced in a study of blood T cell repertoires in COVID-19. TCRdb keeps only in-frame clones here, not all; method: immunoSEQ multiplex PCR. The table has just under 65,000 clones, about four fifths seen once; the top ten hold 6% to 6.5%. Sequencing was carried out using peripheral blood. Receptors originate from a human donor in a cohort sampled during active COVID-19.

The chain couples TRBV10-1 to TRBJ1-6; D perhaps matches TRBD1 (6 bases). This CDR3 has 15 residues. CDR1 and CDR2 from the germline V gene are WNHNN and SYGVQD (reference sequence). The germline V and J ends were trimmed by 6 bases and 7 bases, with 16 bases remaining between them. CDR3 residues: CASSAPDSFNSPLHF. DNA of the CDR3: TGCGCCAGCAGCGCTCCGGACAGCTTCAATTCACCCCTCCACTTT.

The V and J genes are TRBV20-1 and TRBJ1-4, with 8 nucleotides matching TRBD1. Germline V CDR1 and CDR2: DFQATT, SNEGSKA (reference sequence). The CDR3 totals 13 residues. V gave up 3 bases and J gave up 8 bases; unmatched junction bases: 5. Written as DNA, the CDR3 is TGCAGTGCTAGTGACAGGGGAGGGGAAAAACTGTTTTTT. It yields the protein CSASDRGGEKLFF.

The chain carries TRBV2 and TRBJ1-1; D is ambiguous. The V end was cut by 5 bases, the J end by 1 base, with 17 bases between. The CDR3 sequence is 16 residues long. Germline loops: CDR1 SNHLY, CDR2 FYNNEI. CDR3 sequence: CASSPDTTGGNTEAFF. CDR3 in DNA: TGTGCCAGCAGTCCCGACACTACGGGAGGGAACACTGAAGCTTTCTTT.

The V gene is TRBV7-3, the J gene TRBJ2-3, with TRBD2 identical over 13 bases. J lost 4 bases, V lost 5 bases, and 9 bases had no gene match. CDR3 length equals 17 residues. Germline V gene sequence: CDR1 SGHTA, CDR2 FQGTGA. As DNA, the CDR3 is TGTGCCAGCAGCCCAGGACTAGCGGGAGTCTCTGCAGATACGCAGTATTTT. Amino acids: CASSPGLAGVSADTQYF. The variable domain in full, with the rest retrieved from reference TRBV7-3 and TRBJ2-3, is GAGVSQTPSNKVTEKGKYVELRCDPISGHTALYWYRQSLGQGPEFLIYFQGTGAADDSGLPNDRFFAVRPEGSVSTLKIQRTERGDSAVYLCASSPGLAGVSADTQYFGPGTRLTVL.

CDR3 sequence: CASSLSLAGSSYEQYF. The CDR3 coding sequence is TGTGCCAGCAGCTTATCCCTAGCGGGTAGCTCCTACGAGCAGTACTTC. The V call is TRBV7-9, the J call TRBJ2-7; 8 bases match TRBD2. After removal of 2 bases from V and 0 bases from J, the junction contained 6 bases not matched to a gene. Looked up from germline, CDR1 is SEHNR and CDR2 is FQNEAQ (reference sequence). The length of the CDR3 is 16 residues.

In its sample, this clone was seen once. J is TRBJ2-6 and V is TRBV6-4, with 7 bases matching TRBD2. Trimming cost V 7 bases and J 1 base; bases outside gene matches: 4. In germline, CDR1 is MRHNA, CDR2 SNTAGT. The CDR3 has 15 amino acids. The CDR3 nucleotides are TGTGCCAGCAAAAGGGAGGGGTCTGGGGCCAACGTCCTGACTTTC. Protein sequence: CASKREGSGANVLTF.

V and J are TRBV24-1 and TRBJ2-4; 8 bases agree with TRBD1. J lost 0 bases, V lost 7 bases, and 10 bases had no gene match. Germline values: CDR1 KGHDR, CDR2 SFDVKD. The CDR3 sequence is 17 residues long. CDR3 nucleotides: TGTGCCACCAGGGACAGGGTTCATTATCTAGCCAAAAACATTCAGTACTTC. Its protein is CATRDRVHYLAKNIQYF.

This clone was counted only a few times. The chain links TRBV15 to TRBJ1-4; D might be TRBD1 (6 bases). Trimming took off 0 bases at V and 5 bases at J, with 10 bases between the two ends. This CDR3 is 15 amino acids long. The germline V gene encodes CDR1 LNHNV and CDR2 YYDKDF (reference sequence). The CDR3 DNA sequence: TGTGCCACCAGCAGAGATAAGGGGGGGAATGAAAAACTGTTTTTT. It encodes CATSRDKGGNEKLFF.

This chain connects TRBV7-2 to TRBJ2-3; D is uncertain. This CDR3 is 13 amino acids long. The ends were cut back, 4 bases at V and 3 bases at J, with 8 bases in the middle. Germline V gene lookup returns CDR1 SGHTA and CDR2 FQGNSA. The CDR3 DNA reads as TGTGCCAGCAGCTCTGAACGGACAGATACGCAGTATTTT. Protein: CASSSERTDTQYF.

The chain carries TRBV5-1 and TRBJ1-1; no clear D. CDR1 is SGHRS, CDR2 YFSETQ, per germline. Trimming stripped 4 bases from V and 5 bases from J, with 21 bases between. The CDR3 length is 16 residues. This CDR3 is CASSPRWAGPGTEAFF. For the CDR3, the DNA is TGCGCCAGCAGCCCTAGGTGGGCAGGCCCGGGGACTGAAGCTTTCTTT.

The chain carries TRBV27 and TRBJ2-6; D is possibly TRBD2 (5 bases). This CDR3 is built from 16 residues. Germline loops: CDR1 MNHEY, CDR2 SMNVEV (reference sequence). V was clipped by 1 base and J by 1 base, with 8 bases between them. CDR3 nucleotides: TGTGCCAGCAGTTTATTCGGGGTGTCTGGGGCCAACGTCCTGACTTTC. Its translation: CASSLFGVSGANVLTF.

This clone was counted once. The gene calls are TRBV18 and TRBJ2-1; 12 nucleotides align to TRBD2. CDR3 length: 15 amino acids. CDR1 is KGHSH and CDR2 is LQKENI in the germline V gene. V dropped 3 bases and J dropped 8; count of bases not matched to a gene: 5. CDR3 residues: CASSPRTSGMDEQFF. The CDR3, as DNA: TGTGCCAGCTCACCCCGGACTAGCGGGATGGATGAGCAGTTCTTC.

V usage is TRBV4-1 and J usage is TRBJ1-4; TRBD1 matches at 7 bases. This CDR3 comprises 15 residues. V shed 5 bases and J 6 bases; nucleotides not matched to a gene: 9. Germline loops: CDR1 MGHRA, CDR2 YSYEKL. The CDR3 DNA follows: TGCGCCAGCAGCTCCCAGGGACAGCCGGATGAAAAACTGTTTTTT. Protein: CASSSQGQPDEKLFF.

The rearrangement joins TRBV5-1 to TRBJ2-3; weak D call: TRBD1 (5 bases). Looked up from germline, CDR1 is SGHRS and CDR2 is YFSETQ. This CDR3 is built from 15 residues. Trimming removed 2 bases from V and 1 base from J, with 11 bases in between. The CDR3 sequence: CASSLSGWGTDTQYF. CDR3 bases: TGCGCCAGCAGCTTATCAGGGTGGGGCACAGATACGCAGTATTTT.

V usage is TRBV13 and J usage is TRBJ2-2; D is perhaps TRBD2 (5 bases). This CDR3 spans 15 amino acids. Trimming took 2 bases from V and 7 from J, leaving 14 bases between them. The germline V gene has CDR1 PRHDT and CDR2 FYEKMQ (reference sequence). The CDR3 sequence is CASSLSVEGVGELFF. The CDR3 nucleotides are TGTGCCAGCAGCTTAAGCGTAGAGGGAGTCGGGGAGCTGTTTTTT.

This chain uses TRBV7-2 with TRBJ1-5, with 10 bases that match TRBD1. J was trimmed by 7 bases and V by 5 bases; bases with no gene match: 8. The CDR3 sequence is 15 residues long. Germline CDR1 SGHTA, CDR2 FQGNSA. The CDR3 protein is CASSPGTGVRQPQHF. DNA for the CDR3: TGTGCCAGCAGCCCGGGGACAGGGGTAAGGCAGCCCCAGCATTTT.

The rearrangement links TRBV7-8 to TRBJ2-5; a weak D match, TRBD1 (5 bases). Deletions cut 1 base from V and 1 base from J, with 10 bases between. This CDR3 has 15 residues. In germline, CDR1 is SGHVS, CDR2 FQNEAQ. DNA for the CDR3: TGTGCCAGCAGCTTAGGGCTCCAGGGCCAAGAGACCCAGTACTTC. Protein: CASSLGLQGQETQYF.

The chain employs TRBV10-3 and TRBJ2-2; 8 bases align to TRBD1. The CDR3 extends over 15 amino acids. CDR1 and CDR2 from the germline V gene are ENHRY and SYGVKD. V lost 5 bases, J lost 0 bases, and 2 bases stayed unmatched. CDR3 amino acids: CAISTDRANTGELFF. Written as DNA, the CDR3 is TGTGCCATCAGTACGGACAGGGCGAACACCGGGGAGCTGTTTTTT.

CDR3 in amino acids: CAIRVDSVTEAFF. The DNA of the CDR3 is TGTGCCATCAGAGTAGACAGCGTCACTGAAGCTTTCTTT. This sequence joins TRBV10-3 and TRBJ1-1; D is perhaps TRBD1 (5 bases). Per the germline V gene, CDR1 is ENHRY and CDR2 is SYGVKD. V was cut by 6 bases and J by 4 bases, with 12 bases left in between. This CDR3 has 13 residues.

The rearrangement joins TRBV28 to TRBJ1-1; 12 nucleotides agree with TRBD1. This CDR3 is 14 amino acids long. The V and J ends lost 5 bases and 10 bases, in that order; junction bases with no gene match: 8. Germline CDR1 is MDHEN and CDR2 is SYDVKM. The DNA of the CDR3 is TGTGCCAGCAGTCCTGCCGGGACAGGGGGCATAGCTTTCTTT. Protein sequence: CASSPAGTGGIAFF.

The chain joins TRBV11-2 to TRBJ2-5; 8 bases are a match to TRBD1. The CDR3 sequence is 14 residues long. Looked up from germline, CDR1 is SGHAT and CDR2 is FQNNGV. V trimming: 7 bases; J trimming: 4 bases; junction bases outside the gene matches: 8. This CDR3 is CASTLHRGSETQYF. CDR3 sequence (DNA): TGTGCCAGCACCTTGCACAGGGGGTCAGAGACCCAGTACTTC.

The CDR3 reads CASSPAGPTNYGYTF. The CDR3 bases are TGTGCCAGCAGCCCCGCAGGCCCCACTAACTATGGCTACACCTTC. The chain couples TRBV25-1 to TRBJ1-2, with D hard to call. The CDR3 is made up of 15 amino acids. Germline CDR1 is MGHDK and CDR2 is SYGVNS. V dropped 6 bases and J dropped 0 bases, with 14 bases sitting between them.

V usage is TRBV5-6 and J usage is TRBJ1-2; D may be TRBD1 (6 bases). V was trimmed by 2 bases and J by 5 bases, leaving 19 bases between them. Germline assignment: CDR1 SGHDT and CDR2 YYEEEE. The CDR3 extends over 16 amino acids. CDR3 loop: CASSLGMTGRTYGYTF. In DNA form, the CDR3 reads TGTGCCAGCAGCTTAGGGATGACAGGACGAACATATGGCTACACCTTC. The complete variable domain, with remaining parts taken from reference TRBV5-6 and TRBJ1-2, reads DAGVTQSPTHLIKTRGQQVTLRCSPKSGHDTVSWYQQALGQGPQFIFQYYEEEERQRGNFPDRFSGHQFPNYSSELNVNALLLGDSALYLCASSLGMTGRTYGYTFGSGTRLTVV.

V and J are TRBV5-4 and TRBJ1-2, with a possible D match to TRBD1 (6 bases). The V gene's germline CDR1 is SGHNT and CDR2 YYREEE (reference sequence). V lost 1 base, J lost 6 bases, and 10 bases lay in between. The CDR3 length is 13 residues. This chain's CDR3 is CASSLKGDDGYTF. The CDR3 DNA reads as TGTGCCAGCAGCTTGAAGGGGGATGATGGCTACACCTTC.

The chain employs TRBV7-9 and TRBJ2-1; 9 bases fit TRBD2. This CDR3 is built from 15 residues. Germline values: CDR1 SEHNR, CDR2 FQNEAQ (reference sequence). V lost 2 bases to trimming and J lost 3 bases; unmatched junction nucleotides: 2. The CDR3 DNA sequence: TGTGCCAGCAGCTTAAGCGGGGGGCTCTACAATGAGCAGTTCTTC. Translating it yields CASSLSGGLYNEQFF.

The CDR3 nucleotides are TGTGCCTGGAGCCTAGCGGGGTACTCCTACAATGAGCAGTTCTTC. Translating it yields CAWSLAGYSYNEQFF. This rearrangement joins TRBV30 to TRBJ2-1, with TRBD2 matching over 9 bases. Germline V gene lookup returns CDR1 GTSNPN and CDR2 SVGIG (reference sequence). V shed 3 bases and J 0 bases; nucleotides not matched to a gene: 3. This CDR3 contains 15 residues. The variable domain in full, completed from reference TRBV30 and TRBJ2-1, reads SQTIHQWPATLVQPVGSPLSLECTVEGTSNPNLYWYRQAAGRGLQLLFYSVGIGQISSEVPQNLSASRPQDRQFILSSKKLLLSDSGFYLCAWSLAGYSYNEQFFGPGTRLTVL.

V usage is TRBV7-9 and J usage is TRBJ1-1; TRBD1 agrees at 8 bases. From germline, CDR1 is SEHNR and CDR2 FQNEAQ (reference sequence). After removal of 5 bases from V and 3 bases from J, the junction contained 11 bases not matched to a gene. The CDR3 has 16 residues. In DNA form, the CDR3 reads TGTGCCAGCAGCACGTTAGGACAGGGAAGGGACACTGAAGCTTTCTTT. It specifies CASSTLGQGRDTEAFF. Variable domain in full (rest from reference TRBV7-9 and TRBJ1-1): DTGVSQNPRHKITKRGQNVTFRCDPISEHNRLYWYRQTLGQGPEFLTYFQNEAQLEKSRLLSDRFSAERPKGSFSTLEIQRTEQGDSAMYLCASSTLGQGRDTEAFFGQGTRLTVV.

This clone was counted once. V usage is TRBV7-8 and J usage is TRBJ2-2, with D maybe TRBD2 (6 bases). Germline assignment: CDR1 SGHVS and CDR2 FQNEAQ. The CDR3 is 15 amino acids. V gave up 5 bases and J gave up 2 bases, with 12 bases separating them. DNA for the CDR3: TGTGCCAGCAGCCCCCGGGACTTAAACACCGGGGAGCTGTTTTTT. Amino acid sequence: CASSPRDLNTGELFF. Full variable domain (remainder filled in from reference TRBV7-8 and TRBJ2-2): GAGVSQSPRYKVAKRGQDVALRCDPISGHVSLFWYQQALGQGPEFLTYFQNEAQLDKSGLPSDRFFAERPEGSVSTLKIQRTQQEDSAVYLCASSPRDLNTGELFFGEGSRLTVL.